The 26 T cell receptor beta chains presented below share a single source sample, sequenced in a study of identical twins. In TCRdb, the 5' RACE reads were re-called with MiXCR into one record per CDR3 protein. In the table there are hundreds of thousands of distinct CDR3 sequences, 6% to 8.5% of which are singletons. The data also belong to a second study, concerning yellow fever vaccine responses in identical twins.

Input material: CD8+ T cells sorted from blood. All receptors come from a woman aged 18 to 35 in good health.

This clonotype appeared a few times. V and J are TRBV6-5 and TRBJ2-3; D might be TRBD1 (5 bases). This CDR3 is built from 14 residues. Trimming removed 2 bases at V and 6 bases at J, with 12 bases between. Germline CDR1 is MNHEY and CDR2 is SVGAGI. The CDR3 DNA reads as TGTGCCAGCAGTTACGGGCAGGGTATCGATACGCAGTATTTT. Translated: CASSYGQGIDTQYF.

This clonotype was seen many times. The chain employs TRBV12-3 or TRBV12-4 and TRBJ2-5; TRBD2 agrees at 12 bases. The V and J ends lost 5 bases and 5 bases, in that order; junction bases with no gene match: 18. The CDR3 has 19 residues. This CDR3 reads CASSGRGLTSGSLGETQYF. CDR3 DNA sequence: TGTGCCAGCAGTGGTAGGGGTTTGACTAGCGGGAGCCTTGGGGAGACCCAGTACTTC.

There are many counts of this clonotype. The chain combines TRBV4-1 with TRBJ1-6; tentative D call: TRBD1 (6 bases). V was trimmed by 0 bases and J by 7 bases, leaving 10 bases between them. Per germline, CDR1 MGHRA and CDR2 YSYEKL. CDR3 length: 15 amino acids. The CDR3 region has the DNA TGCGCCAGCAGCCAAGACCAGGGGCTCAATTCACCCCTCCACTTT. It encodes CASSQDQGLNSPLHF.

The chain combines TRBV7-9 with TRBJ2-7; D is unclear. CDR1 is SEHNR and CDR2 is FQNEAQ in the germline V gene (reference sequence). There are 13 residues in the CDR3. V lost 1 base and J lost 6, with 10 bases in between. In nucleotides, the CDR3 is TGTGCCAGCAGCTTAGGTCACGGTGGCGAGCAGTACTTC. Translated, it gives CASSLGHGGEQYF. Full variable domain (missing parts from reference TRBV7-9 and TRBJ2-7): DTGVSQNPRHKITKRGQNVTFRCDPISEHNRLYWYRQTLGQGPEFLTYFQNEAQLEKSRLLSDRFSAERPKGSFSTLEIQRTEQGDSAMYLCASSLGHGGEQYFGPGTRLTVT.

This clonotype occurred many times. This rearrangement joins TRBV4-1 to TRBJ2-3; no definite D call. Germline loops: CDR1 MGHRA, CDR2 YSYEKL. V lost 4 bases and J lost 2, with 13 bases in between. The CDR3 loop spans 15 amino acids. The CDR3 reads CASSPPVGVTDTQYF. CDR3 coding DNA: TGCGCCAGCAGCCCACCGGTTGGGGTCACAGATACGCAGTATTTT.

This clonotype turned up a few times. The chain combines TRBV20-1 with TRBJ2-7, with 7 positions matching TRBD2. V was pared by 5 bases and J by 2 bases, with 12 bases of the junction left unmatched. Germline V CDR1 and CDR2: DFQATT, SNEGSKA (reference sequence). The CDR3 consists of 15 residues. The CDR3 spells CSASIPGRNAYEQYF. The CDR3 nucleotides read TGCAGTGCTTCAATCCCCGGGAGGAACGCCTACGAGCAGTACTTC.

The V and J genes are TRBV7-9 and TRBJ2-2; 9 nucleotides match TRBD2. The CDR3 totals 16 residues. V lost 6 bases, J lost 6 bases, and 11 bases stayed unmatched. The germline V gene encodes CDR1 SEHNR and CDR2 FQNEAQ (reference sequence). The CDR3 DNA sequence: TGTGCCAGCAGTGGACTTAGCGGGAGTAGCGCCGGGGAGCTGTTTTTT. Its translation is CASSGLSGSSAGELFF.

This clonotype was picked up many times. The rearrangement uses TRBV12-3 or TRBV12-4 and TRBJ2-3; possibly TRBD2 for D (5 bases). The CDR3 consists of 17 residues. Trimming cost V 5 bases and J 0 bases, with 18 bases left between them. In nucleotides, the CDR3 is TGTGCCAGCAGTCACCGGTTGGTAGCGACTAGCACAGATACGCAGTATTTT. Translated: CASSHRLVATSTDTQYF.

The J gene is TRBJ1-5, the V gene TRBV20-1; 11 bases fit TRBD1. The CDR3 runs 18 residues. Germline trimming cut 0 bases from V and 5 bases from J; bases unmatched to any gene: 12. Germline V gives CDR1 DFQATT, CDR2 SNEGSKA (reference sequence). This CDR3 is CSARDLGTGQGGHQPQHF. Written as DNA, the CDR3 is TGCAGTGCTAGAGATCTGGGAACGGGACAGGGGGGTCATCAGCCCCAGCATTTT.

This clonotype was detected many times. The genes are TRBV29-1 and TRBJ1-4; D is unclear. Germline V gene data show CDR1 as SQVTM and CDR2 as ANQGSEA. This CDR3 is built from 13 residues. Trimming removed 0 bases at V and 5 bases at J, with 7 bases between. The CDR3, as DNA: TGCAGCGTTGAAGATTTGGGAAATGAAAAACTGTTTTTT. Residues: CSVEDLGNEKLFF.

This clonotype has a count of ten or more. The CDR3 loop is CASSPGHNQPQHF. The CDR3 DNA is TGTGCCAGCAGCCCGGGACATAATCAGCCCCAGCATTTT. The V call is TRBV5-6, the J call TRBJ1-5; D is possibly TRBD1 (6 bases). The CDR3 is made up of 13 amino acids. In germline, CDR1 is SGHDT, CDR2 YYEEEE. V lost 4 bases, J lost 4 bases, and 9 bases lay in between.

There are many counts of this clonotype. The chain links TRBV24-1 to TRBJ2-7; D might be TRBD1 or TRBD2, each matching 5 bases. The V end was cut by 7 bases, the J end by 6 bases, with 15 bases between. CDR1 is KGHDR and CDR2 is SFDVKD in the germline V gene. The CDR3 loop spans 13 amino acids. The CDR3 DNA follows: TGTGCCACCAGGGACAAGGAGGCGCCCGAGCAGTACTTC. Protein sequence: CATRDKEAPEQYF.

This clonotype has more than one count but fewer than ten. The rearrangement joins TRBV19 to TRBJ2-7; tentative D call: TRBD2 (7 bases). The V end was cut by 8 bases, the J end by 3 bases, with 26 bases between. This CDR3 has 17 amino acids. Germline CDR1 is LNHDA and CDR2 is SQIVND (reference sequence). For the CDR3, the DNA is TGTGCCAGTCCAAGCGGACGGGGGGCTGTGGGCTACTACGAGCAGTACTTC. This translates into CASPSGRGAVGYYEQYF.

This clonotype was seen a few times. The chain is built from TRBV27 and TRBJ2-2, with D hard to call. The CDR3 covers 13 residues. V lost 4 bases and J 6 bases, leaving 9 bases between the germline ends. Per germline, CDR1 MNHEY and CDR2 SMNVEV (reference sequence). The CDR3 here is CASSSRVAGELFF. The CDR3 DNA is TGTGCCAGCAGTTCACGAGTGGCCGGGGAGCTGTTTTTT.

This clonotype was seen many times. This rearrangement joins TRBV24-1 to TRBJ2-1; 8 bases fit TRBD2. The CDR3 runs to 16 residues. The V gene end was trimmed by 0 bases and the J gene end by 0 bases; junction bases not matched to a gene: 0. Germline lookup yields CDR1 KGHDR and CDR2 SFDVKD. Written as DNA, the CDR3 is TGTGCCACCAGTGATTTGAGCGGGAGCTCCTACAATGAGCAGTTCTTC. It is translated as CATSDLSGSSYNEQFF.

This clonotype was counted at least ten times. The chain carries TRBV7-9 and TRBJ2-1; 12 bases agree with TRBD2. The germline V gene has CDR1 SEHNR and CDR2 FQNEAQ (reference sequence). J gave up 12 bases and V 1 base, and 7 bases lay outside the gene matches. The CDR3 is 15 residues long. The CDR3 here is CASSLVLAGGPVQFF. The CDR3 DNA follows: TGTGCCAGCAGCTTAGTCCTAGCGGGAGGGCCTGTGCAGTTCTTC.

V is TRBV6-1 and J is TRBJ2-7, with TRBD1 as a possible D gene (5 bases). Trimming stripped 5 bases from V and 3 bases from J, with 20 bases between. The CDR3 loop spans 16 amino acids. Germline V gives CDR1 MNHNS, CDR2 SASEGT. The CDR3 region is CASSPQGVGENYEQYV. The DNA of the CDR3 is TGTGCCAGCAGTCCCCAAGGGGTCGGAGAGAACTACGAGCAGTACGTC.

This chain uses TRBV12-3 or TRBV12-4 with TRBJ2-1; D is unresolved. The V end was cut by 4 bases, the J end by 0 bases, with 16 bases between. The CDR3 has 17 amino acids. The CDR3 loop is CASSSWINPRSYNEQFF. CDR3 DNA sequence: TGTGCCAGCAGTTCCTGGATCAATCCGCGCTCCTACAATGAGCAGTTCTTC.

The chain uses TRBV5-6 and TRBJ2-2, with D possibly matching TRBD1 (6 bases). CDR1 and CDR2 (germline): SGHDT, YYEEEE. Trimming removed 9 bases from V and 4 bases from J, with 16 bases in between. The length of the CDR3 is 14 residues. CDR3 sequence reads: CATTGTSTTGELFF. Here the CDR3 DNA reads TGTGCCACCACCGGGACATCCACCACCGGGGAGCTGTTTTTT.

Ten or more counts support this clonotype. This sequence joins TRBV25-1 and TRBJ2-3; TRBD2 matches at 13 bases. Germline V gives CDR1 MGHDK, CDR2 SYGVNS. This CDR3 is 19 amino acids long. J lost 3 bases, V lost 0 bases, and 9 bases had no gene match. CDR3 region: CASSEYIEGLAGRTDTQYF. CDR3 nucleotides: TGTGCCAGCAGTGAATATATTGAGGGACTAGCGGGGAGGACAGATACGCAGTATTTT.

This clonotype was seen at least ten times. This sequence joins TRBV20-1 and TRBJ2-5; perhaps D is TRBD1 or TRBD2 (5 bases each). V lost 3 bases, J lost 2 bases, and 19 bases lay in between. Germline V gene sequence: CDR1 DFQATT, CDR2 SNEGSKA (reference sequence). The CDR3 runs 16 residues. The CDR3 DNA is TGCAGTGCTAGGGATGTCGAGGGGTGGGGGCAAGAGACCCAGTACTTC. As protein: CSARDVEGWGQETQYF.

This clonotype was recorded a few times. This chain joins TRBV11-2 and TRBJ2-7; 7 nucleotides align to TRBD2. The CDR3 loop spans 15 amino acids. The junction had 5 bases not matched to a gene; V was cut back by 0 bases and J by 3 bases. The germline gives CDR1 SGHAT, CDR2 FQNNGV. The DNA of the CDR3 is TGTGCCAGCAGCTTAGAACTAGCGAGCAACTACGAGCAGTACTTC. Translated: CASSLELASNYEQYF.

This clonotype was seen a single time. An end of the junction differs from the germline gene, which may be a read error. The chain is built from TRBV20-1 and TRBJ2-4; a weak D match, TRBD2 (6 bases). CDR3 length: 16 residues. Germline CDR1 reads DFQATT; CDR2 reads SNEGSKA (reference sequence). The CDR3 bases are TGCTGTGCTAGATGCCCCTCGGAGGGAGGTGGGGACATTCAGTACTTC. This translates into CCARCPSEGGGDIQYF.

This clonotype was counted at least ten times. The rearrangement links TRBV6-5 to TRBJ2-7; maybe TRBD1 (6 bases). V dropped 2 bases and J dropped 2 bases, with 7 bases sitting between them. Germline loops: CDR1 MNHEY, CDR2 SVGAGI. The CDR3 is made up of 13 amino acids. The CDR3 loop reads CASSYGQTYEQYF. CDR3 DNA sequence: TGTGCCAGCAGTTACGGACAGACCTACGAGCAGTACTTC.

The genes are TRBV4-1 and TRBJ2-7; 11 bases fit TRBD2. The CDR3 totals 16 residues. Germline CDR1 MGHRA, CDR2 YSYEKL. V shed 0 bases, J shed 1 base, and the junction held 2 bases outside the gene matches. The CDR3 DNA reads as TGCGCCAGCAGCCAAGATCGACTAGCGGGATCCTACGAGCAGTACTTC. Translated, it gives CASSQDRLAGSYEQYF.

This clonotype was seen many times. This rearrangement joins TRBV12-3 or TRBV12-4 to TRBJ1-5; D perhaps matches TRBD1 (6 bases). This CDR3 spans 14 amino acids. The V end lost 0 bases, the J end lost 7 bases, and 10 bases lay between the germline ends. In DNA form, the CDR3 reads TGTGCCAGCAGTTTAGCGGGGGCTGAGCAGCCCCAGCATTTT. As protein: CASSLAGAEQPQHF.